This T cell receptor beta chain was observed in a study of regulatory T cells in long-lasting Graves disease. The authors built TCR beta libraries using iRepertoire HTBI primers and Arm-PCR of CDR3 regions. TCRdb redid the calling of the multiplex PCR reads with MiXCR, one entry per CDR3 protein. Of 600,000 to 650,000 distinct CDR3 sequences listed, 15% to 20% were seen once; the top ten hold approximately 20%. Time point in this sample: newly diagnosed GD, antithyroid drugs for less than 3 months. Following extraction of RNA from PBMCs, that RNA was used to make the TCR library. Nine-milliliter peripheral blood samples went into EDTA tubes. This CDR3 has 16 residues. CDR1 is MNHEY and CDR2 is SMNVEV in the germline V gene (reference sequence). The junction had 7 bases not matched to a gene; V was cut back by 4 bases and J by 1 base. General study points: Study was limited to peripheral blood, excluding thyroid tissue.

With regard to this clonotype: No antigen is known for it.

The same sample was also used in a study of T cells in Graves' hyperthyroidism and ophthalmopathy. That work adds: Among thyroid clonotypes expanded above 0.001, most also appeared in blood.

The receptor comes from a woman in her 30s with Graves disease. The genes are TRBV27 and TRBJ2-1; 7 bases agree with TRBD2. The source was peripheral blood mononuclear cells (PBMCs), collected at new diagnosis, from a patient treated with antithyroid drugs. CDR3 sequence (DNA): TGTGCCAGCAGTTCCCAGTGGCGGGAGTCCTACAATGAGCAGTTCTTC. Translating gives CASSSQWRESYNEQFF.